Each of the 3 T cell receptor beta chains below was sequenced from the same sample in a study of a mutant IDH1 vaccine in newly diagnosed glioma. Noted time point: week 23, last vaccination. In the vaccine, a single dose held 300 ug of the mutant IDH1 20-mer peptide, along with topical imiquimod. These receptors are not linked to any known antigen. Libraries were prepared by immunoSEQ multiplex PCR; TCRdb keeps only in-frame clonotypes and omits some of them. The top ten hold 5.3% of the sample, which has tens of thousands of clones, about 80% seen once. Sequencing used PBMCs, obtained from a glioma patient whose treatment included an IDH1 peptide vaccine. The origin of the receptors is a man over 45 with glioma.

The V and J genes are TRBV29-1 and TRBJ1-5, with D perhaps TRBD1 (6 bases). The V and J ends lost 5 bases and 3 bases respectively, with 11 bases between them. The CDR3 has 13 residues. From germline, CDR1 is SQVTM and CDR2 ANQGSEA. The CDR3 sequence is CSVRTASNQPQHF. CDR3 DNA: TGCAGCGTTCGGACAGCCTCCAATCAGCCCCAGCATTTT.

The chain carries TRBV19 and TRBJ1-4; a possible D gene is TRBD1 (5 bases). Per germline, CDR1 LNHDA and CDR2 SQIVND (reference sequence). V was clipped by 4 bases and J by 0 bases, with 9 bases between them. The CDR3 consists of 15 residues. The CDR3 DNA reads TGTGCCAGTAGTACCCAGGGTACAACTAATGAAAAACTGTTTTTT. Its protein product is CASSTQGTTNEKLFF.

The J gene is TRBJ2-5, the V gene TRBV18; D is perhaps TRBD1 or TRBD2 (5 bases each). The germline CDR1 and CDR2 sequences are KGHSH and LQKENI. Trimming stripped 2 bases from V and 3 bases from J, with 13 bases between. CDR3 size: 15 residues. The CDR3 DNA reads TGTGCCAGCTCACCAGTGATGGGGGTTAAAGAGACCCAGTACTTC. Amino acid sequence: CASSPVMGVKETQYF.